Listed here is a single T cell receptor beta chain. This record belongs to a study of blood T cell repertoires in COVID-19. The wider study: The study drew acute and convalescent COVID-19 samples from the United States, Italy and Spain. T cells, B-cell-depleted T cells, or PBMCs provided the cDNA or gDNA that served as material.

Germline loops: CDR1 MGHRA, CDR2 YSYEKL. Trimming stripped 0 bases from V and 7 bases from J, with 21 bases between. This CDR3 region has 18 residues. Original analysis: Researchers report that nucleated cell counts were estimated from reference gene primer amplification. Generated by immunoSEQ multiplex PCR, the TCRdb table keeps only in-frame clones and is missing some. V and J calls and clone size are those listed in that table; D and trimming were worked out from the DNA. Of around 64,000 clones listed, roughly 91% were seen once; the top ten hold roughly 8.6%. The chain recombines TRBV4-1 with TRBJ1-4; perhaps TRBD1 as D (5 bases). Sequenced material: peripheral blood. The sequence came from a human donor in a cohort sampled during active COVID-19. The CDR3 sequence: CASSQELGGRGSFEKLFF. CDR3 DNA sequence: TGCGCCAGCAGCCAAGAGTTGGGGGGGAGAGGATCTTTTGAAAAACTGTTTTTT.